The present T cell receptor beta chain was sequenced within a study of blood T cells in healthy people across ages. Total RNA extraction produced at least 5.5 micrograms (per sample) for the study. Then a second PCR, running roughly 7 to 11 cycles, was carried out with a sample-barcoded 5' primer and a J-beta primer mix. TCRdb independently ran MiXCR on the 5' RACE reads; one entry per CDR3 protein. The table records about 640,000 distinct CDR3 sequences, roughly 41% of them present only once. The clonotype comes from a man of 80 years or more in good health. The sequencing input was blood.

The CDR3 is CASSQRGSGYNEQFF. CDR3 DNA: TGTGCCAGCAGCCAGAGGGGTTCGGGTTACAATGAGCAGTTCTTC. The rearrangement links TRBV11-3 to TRBJ2-1; D is tentatively TRBD1 or TRBD2 (5 bases each). The CDR3 sequence is 15 residues long. Trimming stripped 5 bases from V and 4 bases from J, with 15 bases between. CDR1 SGHNT and CDR2 YENEEA come from the germline V gene.